Each of the 21 T cell receptor beta chains below was sequenced from the same sample in a study of STAT3 mutations in large granular lymphocyte leukemia. No antigen has been identified for these receptors. Only in-frame clones appear in the TCRdb table, and some are missing; sequencing was by immunoSEQ multiplex PCR. Of under 35,000 clones in the sample, roughly 86% were seen once. Study-level points and caveats: In T-cell large granular lymphocyte leukemia, about half of patients showed multiple immunodominant subclonotypes.

The sequenced material came from peripheral blood mononuclear cells. The receptor set was obtained from a man aged 60 to 75 with T-cell large granular lymphocyte leukemia. Some clones in this sample may be carry-over from other donors' samples.

This clone was seen a single time. V is TRBV15 and J is TRBJ2-5; 8 bases agree with TRBD2. Trimming removed 5 bases from V and 5 bases from J; junction bases left unmatched: 13. The CDR3 length is 16 residues. Germline assignment: CDR1 LNHNV and CDR2 YYDKDF (reference sequence). CDR3 sequence: CATSRPTAGARETQYF. CDR3 coding DNA: TGTGCCACCAGCCGCCCAACAGCGGGAGCCCGGGAGACCCAGTACTTC.

The J gene is TRBJ1-3, the V gene TRBV30, with D perhaps matching TRBD1 (5 bases). The CDR3 is made up of 13 amino acids. V gave up 7 bases and J gave up 2 bases, with 12 bases separating them. The V gene's germline CDR1 is GTSNPN and CDR2 SVGIG (reference sequence). CDR3 sequence (DNA): TGTGCCTACAACCAGGGCCCTGGAAACACCATATATTTT. It codes for CAYNQGPGNTIYF.

This clone has only a few counts. The chain recombines TRBV7-6 with TRBJ2-2; 7 bases map to TRBD1. CDR1 is SGHVS, CDR2 FNYEAQ, per germline. The V segment lost 4 bases and the J segment 6 bases; nucleotides outside the gene matches: 11. This CDR3 contains 16 residues. The CDR3 loop reads CASSSYRGHLAGELFF. CDR3 sequence (DNA): TGTGCCAGCAGCTCGTACAGGGGACATCTCGCCGGGGAGCTGTTTTTT.

V is TRBV5-1 and J is TRBJ2-7; 8 bases are a match to TRBD2. This CDR3 spans 12 amino acids. J gave up 6 bases and V 5 bases, and 4 bases lay outside the gene matches. The germline V gene has CDR1 SGHRS and CDR2 YFSETQ. The CDR3 bases are TGCGCCAGCAGGTTCCGGGAGGGCGAGCAGTACTTC. Amino acids: CASRFREGEQYF.

The chain combines TRBV4-2 with TRBJ2-3; unclear D gene. V lost 4 bases to trimming and J lost 4 bases, with 9 bases between them. The germline CDR1 and CDR2 sequences are LGHNA and YNFKEQ. CDR3 length: 13 amino acids. This CDR3 reads CASSPPDADTQYF. CDR3 sequence (DNA): TGTGCCAGCAGCCCCCCCGATGCAGATACGCAGTATTTT.

The chain employs TRBV29-1 and TRBJ2-1; maybe TRBD2 (5 bases). The V end lost 1 base, the J end lost 6 bases, and 16 bases lay between the germline ends. CDR1 and CDR2 from the germline V gene are SQVTM and ANQGSEA. CDR3 size: 15 residues. The CDR3 region has the DNA TGCAGCGTTGAAGCGTCGCGGGCCCCTACCAATGAGCAGTTCTTC. This encodes CSVEASRAPTNEQFF.

V and J are TRBV18 and TRBJ2-1; the D gene is possibly TRBD1 (5 bases). This CDR3 is 15 amino acids long. CDR1 and CDR2 from the germline V gene are KGHSH and LQKENI. The ends were cut back, 2 bases at V and 15 bases at J, with 23 bases in the middle. Here the CDR3 DNA reads TGTGCCAGCTCACCAAGTATTAGGACACCAGGAATCCGGTTCTTC. This gives the protein CASSPSIRTPGIRFF.

V is TRBV5-5 and J is TRBJ2-2, with a weak D call TRBD1 (5 bases). Germline CDR1 SGHKS, CDR2 YYEKEE (reference sequence). CDR3 length: 17 residues. Trimming shortened V by 1 base and J by 8 bases, and 21 bases separated the two germline ends. CDR3 DNA: TGTGCCAGCAGCTTGCTGGCGGTACAGGACCTAACTGGGGAGCTGTTTTTT. Protein: CASSLLAVQDLTGELFF.

The V and J genes are TRBV5-1 and TRBJ2-3, with 13 bases aligning to TRBD2. Germline V gives CDR1 SGHRS, CDR2 YFSETQ. The CDR3 is 16 residues long. Germline trimming cut 4 bases from V and 4 bases from J; bases unmatched to any gene: 6. In DNA form, the CDR3 reads TGCGCCAGCAGCCCCACTAGCGGGAGGGCGGCAGATACGCAGTATTTT. Protein sequence: CASSPTSGRAADTQYF.

CDR3: CAGVLTSGSPPYEQYF. CDR3 coding DNA: TGTGCCGGGGTACTTACTAGCGGGAGTCCCCCCTACGAGCAGTACTTC. The chain joins TRBV7-9 to TRBJ2-7, with 11 positions matching TRBD2. V shed 11 bases and J 2 bases; nucleotides not matched to a gene: 14. CDR3 length: 16 amino acids. CDR1 is SEHNR and CDR2 is FQNEAQ in the germline V gene (reference sequence).

V usage is TRBV7-3 and J usage is TRBJ2-5; the D call may be TRBD1 or TRBD2 (5 bases each). The V gene lost 2 bases and the J gene lost 3 bases, with 13 bases spanning the gap. Looked up from germline, CDR1 is SGHTA and CDR2 is FQGTGA. The CDR3 sequence is 15 residues long. CDR3 residues: CASSLQGAPEETQYF. As DNA, the CDR3 is TGTGCCAGCAGCTTACAGGGAGCCCCAGAAGAGACCCAGTACTTC.

This chain uses TRBV30 with TRBJ2-5, with D tentatively TRBD1 or TRBD2 (5 bases each). With 0 bases removed from V and 9 bases from J, the gap between germline ends came to 14 bases. Germline loops: CDR1 GTSNPN, CDR2 SVGIG (reference sequence). This CDR3 has 13 amino acids. The CDR3 loop is CAWSVVGRGAQYF. The CDR3 region has the DNA TGTGCCTGGAGTGTAGTTGGTCGAGGGGCCCAGTACTTC. Using reference TRBV30 and TRBJ2-5 for the parts outside the CDR3, the full variable domain is SQTIHQWPATLVQPVGSPLSLECTVEGTSNPNLYWYRQAAGRGLQLLFYSVGIGQISSEVPQNLSASRPQDRQFILSSKKLLLSDSGFYLCAWSVVGRGAQYFGPGTRLLVL.

The chain employs TRBV28 and TRBJ1-5; 11 bases agree with TRBD1. CDR1 and CDR2 (germline): MDHEN, SYDVKM. The CDR3 length is 17 residues. Losses at the gene ends were 3 bases for V and 4 bases for J; bases not matched to a gene: 8. The CDR3 DNA sequence: TGTGCCAGCAGTTTCTGGGACAGGGGGAAGGGGAATCAGCCCCAGCATTTT. This sequence encodes CASSFWDRGKGNQPQHF.

The chain carries TRBV15 and TRBJ2-7; D may be TRBD2 (5 bases). CDR3 length: 14 residues. The germline V and J ends were trimmed by 0 bases and 5 bases, with 11 bases remaining between them. CDR1 LNHNV and CDR2 YYDKDF come from the germline V gene (reference sequence). CDR3 DNA: TGTGCCACCAGCAGAGATCGGCTAGCCGACGAGCAGTACTTC. The encoded protein is CATSRDRLADEQYF.

This rearrangement joins TRBV4-2 to TRBJ2-1, with 10 bases identical to TRBD1. The V gene's germline CDR1 is LGHNA and CDR2 YNFKEQ. The CDR3 consists of 17 residues. After removal of 1 base from V and 3 bases from J, the junction contained 6 bases not matched to a gene. The CDR3 protein is CASSQASGTGDYNEQFF. The CDR3 DNA sequence: TGTGCCAGCAGCCAAGCATCCGGGACAGGGGACTACAATGAGCAGTTCTTC.

This chain connects TRBV4-1 to TRBJ2-3; no clear D gene. The germline V and J ends were trimmed by 4 bases and 5 bases, with 7 bases remaining between them. The length of the CDR3 is 12 residues. Looked up from germline, CDR1 is MGHRA and CDR2 is YSYEKL. The CDR3 coding sequence is TGCGCCAGCAGCCGAGAGCGAGATACGCAGTATTTT. It translates to CASSRERDTQYF.

The V and J genes are TRBV5-1 and TRBJ2-1, with no clear D. Germline CDR1 reads SGHRS; CDR2 reads YFSETQ. V was pared by 2 bases and J by 2 bases, with 14 bases between. The CDR3 has 16 amino acids. Here the CDR3 DNA reads TGCGCCAGCAGCTTCGTCCCGGGCCCTACCTACAATGAGCAGTTCTTC. Its translation: CASSFVPGPTYNEQFF.

The chain has TRBV6-6 and TRBJ2-7; maybe TRBD2 (6 bases). The length of the CDR3 is 16 residues. The germline V gene has CDR1 MNHNY and CDR2 SVGAGI (reference sequence). V was cut by 7 bases and J by 0 bases, with 19 bases left in between. The CDR3: CASTRYGTSSSYEQYF. CDR3 DNA: TGTGCCAGCACCCGGTACGGGACTTCAAGCTCCTACGAGCAGTACTTC.

This sequence joins TRBV30 and TRBJ2-1; tentatively, D is TRBD2 (6 bases). Germline CDR1 reads GTSNPN; CDR2 reads SVGIG (reference sequence). The CDR3 sequence is 15 residues long. V shed 2 bases and J shed 6 bases, with 17 bases lying between them. CDR3 DNA: TGTGCCTGGAGTAAGGGACTCGCGGATGGCAATGAGCAGTTCTTC. Translation gives CAWSKGLADGNEQFF.

The chain links TRBV6-5 to TRBJ2-2, with D perhaps TRBD1 or TRBD2 (5 bases each). The CDR3 is 14 residues long. The V and J ends lost 0 bases and 4 bases respectively, with 6 bases between them. The V gene's germline CDR1 is MNHEY and CDR2 SVGAGI. The CDR3 coding sequence is TGTGCCAGCAGTTACTCGGGACCCACCGGGGAGCTGTTTTTT. This encodes CASSYSGPTGELFF.

In its sample, this clone was seen a few times. This sequence joins TRBV4-3 and TRBJ1-1; perhaps TRBD1 as D (6 bases). V gave up 0 bases and J gave up 11 bases, with 16 bases separating them. CDR3 length: 14 residues. CDR1 and CDR2 from the germline V gene are LGHNA and YSLEER. CDR3 amino acids: CASSQDRGTLMAFF. Here the CDR3 DNA reads TGCGCCAGCAGCCAAGATAGGGGGACCCTTATGGCTTTCTTT.